This entry is about one T cell receptor (beta chain). Antigen unknown. Trimming shortened V by 3 bases and J by 0 bases, and 7 bases separated the two germline ends. Germline CDR1 and CDR2: SGHRS and YFSETQ. CDR3 length equals 13 residues. The sample originates from a study of a mutant IDH1 vaccine in newly diagnosed glioma. As for the study in general: Vaccinations were initiated 4-6 weeks following radiotherapy alone, or were given together with temozolomide cycles. The earlier regimen, radiotherapy, temozolomide, or both, was most often both. Study-level points and caveats: Changes in the top peripheral T cell clonotypes seemingly had no bearing on pseudoprogression.

Generated by immunoSEQ multiplex PCR, the TCRdb table keeps only in-frame clones and is missing some. The table shows about 69,000 clones, with approximately 86% occurring only once. Time point noted: week 35, safety follow-up. Doses comprised 300 ug of mutant IDH1 20-mer peptide each, plus topical imiquimod. New WHO grade 3 or 4 astrocytomas that were IDH1-mutant and ATRX-lost occurred in the donors. The starting material was PBMCs, obtained from a glioma patient whose treatment included an IDH1 peptide vaccine. The rearrangement links TRBV5-1 to TRBJ2-7, with D unclear. The source of this sequence is a man aged 30 to 39 with glioma. The DNA for the CDR3 is TGCGCCAGCAGCTCCCAGGACTCCTACGAGCAGTACTTC. Its translation: CASSSQDSYEQYF.